The 22 T cell receptor beta chains in this list originate from one sample, sequenced in a study of blood T cell repertoires in COVID-19. Produced via immunoSEQ multiplex PCR; TCRdb's table is partial and in-frame only. The sample shows around 310,000 clones, 90% of them seen only once. The sequencing input was peripheral blood. The receptors here all came from a woman aged 25 to 39 with COVID-19, enrolled during active disease.

V and J are TRBV29-1 and TRBJ1-2; D unclear. V was clipped by 5 bases and J by 4 bases, with 11 bases between them. This CDR3 is 12 amino acids long. Germline V gene data show CDR1 as SQVTM and CDR2 as ANQGSEA. The CDR3, as DNA: TGCAGCGTTCCGCCTGAGGCCTATGGCTACACCTTC. This gives the protein CSVPPEAYGYTF. Full variable domain (remainder filled in from reference TRBV29-1 and TRBJ1-2): SAVISQKPSRDICQRGTSLTIQCQVDSQVTMMFWYRQQPGQSLTLIATANQGSEATYESGFVIDKFPISRPNLTFSTLTVSNMSPEDSSIYLCSVPPEAYGYTFGSGTRLTVV.

The chain couples TRBV28 to TRBJ1-1, with D maybe TRBD1 (5 bases). V was shortened by 7 bases and J by 0 bases, with 15 bases between the two germline ends. The CDR3 runs 15 residues. CDR1 is MDHEN, CDR2 SYDVKM, per germline. CDR3 region: CASTKGRGLNTEAFF. DNA for the CDR3: TGTGCCAGCACTAAGGGGAGGGGCCTGAACACTGAAGCTTTCTTT. The whole variable domain, remainder taken from reference TRBV28 and TRBJ1-1, is DVKVTQSSRYLVKRTGEKVFLECVQDMDHENMFWYRQDPGLGLRLIYFSYDVKMKEKGDIPEGYSVSREKKERFSLILESASTNQTSMYLCASTKGRGLNTEAFFGQGTRLTVV.

The chain combines TRBV15 with TRBJ1-1, with unresolved D. V lost 3 bases, J lost 1 base, and 6 bases lay in between. Germline lookup yields CDR1 LNHNV and CDR2 YYDKDF (reference sequence). This CDR3 region has 13 residues. The CDR3 region has the DNA TGTGCCACCAGCAGCCTCTCGAACACTGAAGCTTTCTTT. It specifies CATSSLSNTEAFF.

This clone was observed once. The chain carries TRBV5-5 and TRBJ2-7; 12 bases agree with TRBD2. In germline, CDR1 is SGHKS, CDR2 YYEKEE (reference sequence). The trim removed 4 bases at V and 2 bases at J, leaving 4 bases unmatched. This CDR3 comprises 15 residues. The CDR3 sequence: CASSPGLAGAYEQYF. In nucleotides, the CDR3 is TGTGCCAGCAGCCCGGGACTAGCGGGCGCCTACGAGCAGTACTTC.

The chain recombines TRBV12-1 with TRBJ1-5; the D call TRBD1 from the table was never checked on the DNA. TRBV12-1 is noted as a pseudogene. This CDR3 contains 15 residues. CDR3 in amino acids: CASSRSHQENQPQHF. The CDR3 DNA sequence: TGTGCCAGCAGCCGCTCTCACCAGGAAAATCAGCCCCAGCATTTT.

This chain connects TRBV19 to TRBJ2-1; D possibly corresponds to TRBD2 (6 bases). Trimming took 5 bases from V and 0 from J, leaving 8 bases between them. CDR1 and CDR2 (germline): LNHDA, SQIVND (reference sequence). The CDR3 length is 14 residues. CDR3 nucleotide sequence: TGTGCCAGTAGTGCGACTAGCTCCTACAATGAGCAGTTCTTC. This translates into CASSATSSYNEQFF.

This clone was picked up a small number of times. The rearrangement joins TRBV25-1 to TRBJ2-3, with 8 bases lining up with TRBD1. V was clipped by 2 bases and J by 0 bases; unmatched bases: 7. There are 17 residues in the CDR3. Germline-derived CDR1 and CDR2 are MGHDK and SYGVNS. The CDR3 reads CASSEDRTGTSTDTQYF. The CDR3 nucleotides read TGTGCCAGCAGTGAAGACAGGACAGGGACTAGCACAGATACGCAGTATTTT. The complete variable domain, with remaining parts taken from reference TRBV25-1 and TRBJ2-3, reads EADIYQTPRYLVIGTGKKITLECSQTMGHDKMYWYQQDPGMELHLIHYSYGVNSTEKGDLSSESTVSRIRTEHFPLTLESARPSHTSQYLCASSEDRTGTSTDTQYFGPGTRLTVL.

The V gene is TRBV7-9, the J gene TRBJ2-7; 10 bases are shared with TRBD1. The germline CDR1 and CDR2 sequences are SEHNR and FQNEAQ (reference sequence). The junction had 7 bases not matched to a gene; V was cut back by 5 bases and J by 3 bases. The CDR3 contains 15 residues. The CDR3 here is CASSTEGQGIYEQYF. For the CDR3, the DNA is TGTGCCAGCAGCACAGAGGGACAGGGGATCTACGAGCAGTACTTC.

The rearrangement uses TRBV3-1 (or the pseudogene TRBV3-2) and TRBJ2-1; 9 bases agree with TRBD2. V dropped 1 base and J dropped 4; count of bases not matched to a gene: 5. There are 16 residues in the CDR3. Looked up from germline, CDR1 is LGHDT and CDR2 is YNNKEL (reference sequence). The CDR3 spells CASSQVLAGNYNEQFF. The CDR3 bases are TGTGCCAGCAGCCAAGTACTAGCGGGCAATTACAATGAGCAGTTCTTC.

V usage is TRBV19 and J usage is TRBJ2-2, with 15 bases matching TRBD2. With V trimmed by 4 bases and J by 3 bases, 6 bases remained unmatched. CDR1 and CDR2 (germline): LNHDA, SQIVND (reference sequence). The CDR3 contains 18 residues. The CDR3 is CASSKGLAGGRDTGELFF. The CDR3 coding sequence is TGTGCCAGTAGTAAGGGACTAGCGGGAGGCCGAGACACCGGGGAGCTGTTTTTT. The whole variable domain, filled in from reference TRBV19 and TRBJ2-2, reads DGGITQSPKYLFRKEGQNVTLSCEQNLNHDAMYWYRQDPGQGLRLIYYSQIVNDFQKGDIAEGYSVSREKKESFPLTVTSAQKNPTAFYLCASSKGLAGGRDTGELFFGEGSRLTVL.

This chain links TRBV2 with TRBJ1-6, with 7 bases fitting TRBD1. Germline trimming cut 3 bases from V and 9 bases from J; bases unmatched to any gene: 8. Per germline, CDR1 SNHLY and CDR2 FYNNEI. This CDR3 is built from 15 residues. CDR3 nucleotide sequence: TGTGCCAGCAGTGAGTTGGGGACAGTCGGTTCACCCCTCCACTTT. Translated: CASSELGTVGSPLHF.

The J gene is TRBJ2-7, the V gene TRBV6-4; D may be TRBD1 (6 bases). V was clipped by 10 bases and J by 1 base, with 8 bases between them. CDR3 length: 11 residues. Germline V gene sequence: CDR1 MRHNA, CDR2 SNTAGT. DNA of the CDR3: TGTGCCAAAACAGGGTCCTACGAGCAGTACTTC. Amino acids: CAKTGSYEQYF.

J is TRBJ2-7 and V is TRBV15; 7 nucleotides match TRBD2. V lost 5 bases to trimming and J lost 0 bases; unmatched junction nucleotides: 7. The CDR3 extends over 15 amino acids. Germline CDR1 LNHNV, CDR2 YYDKDF (reference sequence). DNA for the CDR3: TGTGCCACCAGCGTTTCACTAGCGCCCTCCTACGAGCAGTACTTC. Its translation: CATSVSLAPSYEQYF. The whole variable domain, remainder taken from reference TRBV15 and TRBJ2-7, is DAMVIQNPRYQVTQFGKPVTLSCSQTLNHNVMYWYQQKSSQAPKLLFHYYDKDFNNEADTPDNFQSRRPNTSFCFLDIRSPGLGDTAMYLCATSVSLAPSYEQYFGPGTRLTVT.

The V and J genes are TRBV6-6 and TRBJ1-2; 7 bases map to TRBD1. The CDR3 sequence is 16 residues long. V lost 7 bases and J lost 4; bases outside the gene matches: 15. Germline values: CDR1 MNHNY, CDR2 SVGAGI (reference sequence). CDR3 protein: CASKGSEGAIGYGYTF. The CDR3 DNA is TGTGCCAGCAAGGGTTCGGAGGGGGCTATTGGCTATGGCTACACCTTC.

This chain joins TRBV18 and TRBJ1-5, with 8 bases identical to TRBD1. With 3 bases clipped from V and 4 bases from J, the junction kept 11 bases outside the gene matches. Looked up from germline, CDR1 is KGHSH and CDR2 is LQKENI. This CDR3 region has 17 residues. The CDR3 sequence is CASSPLASGQGNQPQHF. The CDR3 DNA reads TGTGCCAGCTCACCGCTAGCTTCTGGACAGGGAAATCAGCCCCAGCATTTT.

This chain connects TRBV6-5 to TRBJ2-5; 7 bases match TRBD1. Germline CDR1 is MNHEY and CDR2 is SVGAGI. The CDR3 totals 13 residues. J gave up 4 bases and V 10 bases, and 9 bases lay outside the gene matches. The CDR3 DNA sequence: TGTGCCACCAAGGGGACAGTATCAGAGACCCAGTACTTC. It is translated as CATKGTVSETQYF.

The chain employs TRBV5-6 and TRBJ2-7; D perhaps matches TRBD1 (6 bases). The germline CDR1 and CDR2 sequences are SGHDT and YYEEEE. With 4 bases removed from V and 4 bases from J, the gap between germline ends came to 6 bases. The CDR3 has 11 residues. The CDR3 nucleotides read TGTGCCAGCAGCACAGGGTACGAGCAGTACTTC. As protein: CASSTGYEQYF.

The chain has TRBV11-2 and TRBJ2-2; the D gene is possibly TRBD1 (5 bases). The CDR3 is 16 amino acids. Germline assignment: CDR1 SGHAT and CDR2 FQNNGV. V was shortened by 5 bases and J by 4 bases, with 17 bases between the two germline ends. In DNA, the CDR3 is TGTGCCAGCAGCCCTTTATGGGGCATGGGCACCGGGGAGCTGTTTTTT. This encodes CASSPLWGMGTGELFF. The full variable domain, with the rest looked up from reference TRBV11-2 and TRBJ2-2, is EAGVAQSPRYKIIEKRQSVAFWCNPISGHATLYWYQQILGQGPKLLIQFQNNGVVDDSQLPKDRFSAERLKGVDSTLKIQPAKLEDSAVYLCASSPLWGMGTGELFFGEGSRLTVL.

The gene calls are TRBV6-5 and TRBJ1-5, with D unclear. The germline V gene has CDR1 MNHEY and CDR2 SVGAGI. The CDR3 totals 13 residues. With 6 bases removed from V and 2 bases from J, the gap between germline ends came to 8 bases. CDR3 amino acids: CASRTGGNQPQHF. The DNA for the CDR3 is TGTGCCAGCAGAACCGGGGGCAATCAGCCCCAGCATTTT.

V and J are TRBV7-3 and TRBJ2-1; TRBD2 matches 11 bases. Trimming took 5 bases from V and 6 from J; bases not matched to a gene: 9. Germline loops: CDR1 SGHTA, CDR2 FQGTGA. This CDR3 is 16 amino acids long. CDR3 amino acids: CASSLGRSGRGNEQFF. For the CDR3, the DNA is TGTGCCAGCAGCCTCGGTCGTAGCGGGAGGGGCAATGAGCAGTTCTTC.

CDR3 in amino acids: CASSQELAIQSEQFF. CDR3 coding DNA: TGTGCCAGCAGCCAAGAACTAGCAATACAGAGTGAGCAGTTCTTC. The genes are TRBV3-1 (or the pseudogene TRBV3-2) and TRBJ2-1; D is possibly TRBD2 (6 bases). CDR1 LGHDT and CDR2 YNNKEL come from the germline V gene (reference sequence). V gave up 0 bases and J gave up 9 bases, with 15 bases separating them. The CDR3 extends over 15 amino acids.

The chain combines TRBV19 with TRBJ2-3; D gene unclear. This CDR3 has 16 residues. CDR1 and CDR2 from the germline V gene are LNHDA and SQIVND (reference sequence). The germline V and J ends were trimmed by 1 base and 1 base, with 12 bases remaining between them. CDR3 sequence (DNA): TGTGCCAGTAGTATAGCGGCCCAGACTGGCACAGATACGCAGTATTTT. Residues: CASSIAAQTGTDTQYF. Filled out from reference TRBV19 and TRBJ2-3, the complete variable domain reads DGGITQSPKYLFRKEGQNVTLSCEQNLNHDAMYWYRQDPGQGLRLIYYSQIVNDFQKGDIAEGYSVSREKKESFPLTVTSAQKNPTAFYLCASSIAAQTGTDTQYFGPGTRLTVL.